This TCR beta chain was obtained from a study of blood T cell repertoires in COVID-19. Study summary: Both acute and convalescent COVID-19 samples were obtained from the United States, Italy and Spain.

Assay: immunoSEQ multiplex PCR; the TCRdb copy retains only in-frame clones and omits some. The data show roughly 260,000 clones, approximately 90% seen once. Trimming left V 5 bases short and J 5 bases short, with 12 bases between. This CDR3 has 13 amino acids. The germline V gene encodes CDR1 MNHEY and CDR2 SMNVEV (reference sequence). Membership in each cohort depended on participant-reported clinical history. Material: PBMCs or T cells enriched from blood (not recorded which). The chain couples TRBV27 to TRBJ2-5; D gene unclear. This TCR was recovered from a woman in her twenties or thirties with acute COVID-19. CDR3 DNA sequence: TGTGCCAGCAGTATACCGGGTAAGGAGACCCAGTACTTC. Encoded protein: CASSIPGKETQYF.